A single sample gave rise to the 8 T cell receptor beta chains below, sequenced in a study of blood T cells in healthy people across ages. A sample-barcoded 5' primer and a J-beta primer mix were used in a second PCR of roughly 6 to 11 cycles. TCRdb used MiXCR to reprocess the 5' RACE reads, holding one entry per CDR3 protein. Here the sample spans roughly 1.9 million distinct CDR3 sequences, around 42% being singletons. The source material was blood. These receptors all stem from a human donor in good health.

The chain is built from TRBV20-1 and TRBJ1-2; no clear D gene. This CDR3 spans 12 amino acids. Looked up from germline, CDR1 is DFQATT and CDR2 is SNEGSKA (reference sequence). V was trimmed by 5 bases and J by 8 bases, leaving 15 bases between them. CDR3 nucleotides: TGCAGTGCTCTCGATATGGGTGGCGGCTACACCTTC. It specifies CSALDMGGGYTF.

Comments on this clonotype: One end of the junction fails to match germline, which may point to a read error. The chain recombines TRBV6-6 with TRBJ2-3, with 8 bases aligning to TRBD2. The CDR3 spans 12 residues. Per the germline V gene, CDR1 is MNHNY and CDR2 is SVGAGI (reference sequence). For the CDR3, the DNA is TGTGCCAACAGTAGCGGGGCAGATACGCAGTATTTT. This translates into CANSSGADTQYF.

This clonotype was seen only a few times. The gene calls are TRBV20-1 and TRBJ2-4, with 7 bases aligning to TRBD2. The J call is uncertain, as TRBJ2-7 better fits the DNA end. CDR3 length: 14 residues. CDR1 is DFQATT and CDR2 is SNEGSKA in the germline V gene (reference sequence). For the CDR3, the DNA is TGCAGTGCTCCTAAGCCGGGACTACCATACGAGCAGTACTTC. It yields the protein CSAPKPGLPYEQYF.

This clonotype was observed a handful of times. The rearrangement uses TRBV6-5 and TRBJ2-7; 7 bases agree with TRBD1. V gave up 5 bases and J gave up 0 bases; unmatched junction bases: 10. This CDR3 region has 16 residues. Germline assignment: CDR1 MNHEY and CDR2 SVGAGI. The DNA for the CDR3 is TGTGCCAGCAGTAGGGCCCCGGACAGGTTCTCCTACGAGCAGTACTTC. Translation gives CASSRAPDRFSYEQYF.

The V gene is TRBV30, the J gene TRBJ2-7, with 7 bases fitting TRBD2. The CDR3 runs to 14 residues. The junction had 2 bases not matched to a gene; V was cut back by 0 bases and J by 0 bases. The V gene's germline CDR1 is GTSNPN and CDR2 SVGIG (reference sequence). CDR3 residues: CAWSVGGVSYEQYF. The CDR3 bases are TGTGCCTGGAGTGTTGGGGGGGTCTCCTACGAGCAGTACTTC.

The gene calls are TRBV24-1 and TRBJ2-2, with a tentative D call TRBD2 (5 bases). The CDR3 runs to 14 residues. Germline CDR1 is KGHDR and CDR2 is SFDVKD. Trimming took 1 base from V and 4 from J, leaving 6 bases between them. CDR3 DNA sequence: TGTGCCACCAGTGATTTAGGAGGCACCGGGGAGCTGTTTTTT. This translates into CATSDLGGTGELFF.

This clonotype was found a few times. The genes are TRBV4-1 and TRBJ1-1, with a possible D match to TRBD1 (5 bases). This CDR3 is built from 16 residues. Germline CDR1 and CDR2: MGHRA and YSYEKL. Trimming pared 4 bases from V and 0 bases from J, leaving 15 bases between. CDR3 sequence (DNA): TGCGCCAGCAGCCCCGGGGCAGCCAGGATGAACACTGAAGCTTTCTTT. Translated, it gives CASSPGAARMNTEAFF.

The table lists this clonotype with a few counts. This CDR3 reads CATYGAGLPYEQYF. The CDR3 nucleotides are TGTGCCACCTATGGGGCAGGGTTGCCCTACGAGCAGTACTTC. The rearrangement uses TRBV28 and TRBJ2-7, with D possibly TRBD1 on 5 matching bases. Trimming cost V 10 bases and J 2 bases, with 18 bases left between them. The CDR3 sequence is 14 residues long. Germline V lookup: CDR1 MDHEN, CDR2 SYDVKM.